This entry lists 5 T cell receptor beta chains sequenced from one sample in a study of blood T cell repertoires in COVID-19. Here immunoSEQ multiplex PCR was the method, and the copy in TCRdb shows in-frame clones only, minus some. The sample has some 150,000 clones; approximately 90% are singletons. What was sequenced was peripheral blood. The receptors come from a woman in her sixties or seventies with active or convalescent COVID-19.

This chain connects TRBV6-6 to TRBJ2-7, with D tentatively TRBD2 (5 bases). The germline V gene encodes CDR1 MNHNY and CDR2 SVGAGI (reference sequence). There are 14 residues in the CDR3. The V end lost 5 bases, the J end lost 0 bases, and 11 bases lay between the germline ends. The CDR3 loop is CASSHTGGSYEQYF. In DNA form, the CDR3 reads TGTGCCAGCAGTCACACCGGAGGCTCCTACGAGCAGTACTTC.

The chain is built from TRBV2 and TRBJ2-2, with 8 bases aligning to TRBD2. This CDR3 has 15 amino acids. In germline, CDR1 is SNHLY, CDR2 FYNNEI. Trimming took 5 bases from V and 0 from J; bases not matched to a gene: 2. This chain's CDR3 is CASSKGLANTGELFF. CDR3 in DNA: TGTGCCAGCAGTAAGGGACTAGCGAACACCGGGGAGCTGTTTTTT.

V gene TRBV12-3 or TRBV12-4 combines with J gene TRBJ2-5; D uncertain. The CDR3 length is 13 residues. V lost 3 bases to trimming and J lost 2 bases, with 7 bases between them. CDR3 DNA: TGTGCCAGCAGTTTGCGGCAGCAAGAGACCCAGTACTTC. Protein sequence: CASSLRQQETQYF.

The genes are TRBV18 and TRBJ2-2, with TRBD1 matching over 8 bases. Trimming cost V 3 bases and J 1 base; bases outside gene matches: 1. The CDR3 contains 15 residues. Germline assignment: CDR1 KGHSH and CDR2 LQKENI. CDR3 in amino acids: CASSPGQVNTGELFF. In DNA form, the CDR3 reads TGTGCCAGCTCACCGGGACAGGTGAACACCGGGGAGCTGTTTTTT.

V usage is TRBV2 and J usage is TRBJ2-2, with TRBD1 identical over 9 bases. V lost 4 bases and J lost 3; bases outside the gene matches: 3. The CDR3 spans 15 residues. Germline V gives CDR1 SNHLY, CDR2 FYNNEI. The CDR3 DNA follows: TGTGCCAGCAGTGCTACAGGGGGCGACACCGGGGAGCTGTTTTTT. It translates to CASSATGGDTGELFF. Combining the CDR3 with reference TRBV2 and TRBJ2-2 gives the whole variable domain EPEVTQTPSHQVTQMGQEVILRCVPISNHLYFYWYRQILGQKVEFLVSFYNNEISEKSEIFDDQFSVERPDGSNFTLKIRSTKLEDSAMYFCASSATGGDTGELFFGEGSRLTVL.